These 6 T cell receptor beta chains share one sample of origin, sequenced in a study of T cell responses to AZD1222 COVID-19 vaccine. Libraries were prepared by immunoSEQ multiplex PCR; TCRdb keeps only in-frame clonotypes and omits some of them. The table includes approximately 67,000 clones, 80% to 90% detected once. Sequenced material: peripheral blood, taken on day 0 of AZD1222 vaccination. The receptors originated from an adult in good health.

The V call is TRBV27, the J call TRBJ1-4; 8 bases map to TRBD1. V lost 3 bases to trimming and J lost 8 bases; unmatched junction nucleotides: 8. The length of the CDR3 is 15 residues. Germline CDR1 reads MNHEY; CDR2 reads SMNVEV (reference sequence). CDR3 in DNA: TGTGCCAGCAGTTTTTGGTCAGGGGGCCTAGAAAAACTGTTTTTT. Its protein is CASSFWSGGLEKLFF.

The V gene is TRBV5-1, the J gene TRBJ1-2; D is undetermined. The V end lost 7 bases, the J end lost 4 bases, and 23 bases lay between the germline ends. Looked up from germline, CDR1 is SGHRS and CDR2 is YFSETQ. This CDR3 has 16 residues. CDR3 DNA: TGCGCCAGCCTCGGAGAGGGATCATGCATCAGCTATGGCTACACCTTC. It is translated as CASLGEGSCISYGYTF.

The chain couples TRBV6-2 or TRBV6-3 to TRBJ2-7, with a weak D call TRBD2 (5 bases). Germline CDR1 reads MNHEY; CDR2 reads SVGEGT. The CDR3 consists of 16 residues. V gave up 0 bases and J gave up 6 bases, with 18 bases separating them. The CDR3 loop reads CASSYSRGGLWGEQYF. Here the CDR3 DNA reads TGTGCCAGCAGTTACTCGAGAGGCGGGTTGTGGGGCGAGCAGTACTTC.

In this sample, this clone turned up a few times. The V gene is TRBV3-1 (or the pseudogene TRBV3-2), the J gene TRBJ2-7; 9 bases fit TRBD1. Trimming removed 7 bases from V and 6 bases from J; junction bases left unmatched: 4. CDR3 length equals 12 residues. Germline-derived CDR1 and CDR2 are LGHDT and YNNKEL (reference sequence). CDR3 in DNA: TGTGCCAGCAAGGACAGGGGTTCCGAGCAGTACTTC. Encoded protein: CASKDRGSEQYF.

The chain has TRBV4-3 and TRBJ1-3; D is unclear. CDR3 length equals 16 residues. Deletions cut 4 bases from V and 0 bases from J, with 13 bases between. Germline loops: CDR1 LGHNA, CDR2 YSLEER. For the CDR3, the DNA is TGCGCCAGCAGCCCGAAGAGGCCGGACTCTGGAAACACCATATATTTT. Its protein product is CASSPKRPDSGNTIYF.

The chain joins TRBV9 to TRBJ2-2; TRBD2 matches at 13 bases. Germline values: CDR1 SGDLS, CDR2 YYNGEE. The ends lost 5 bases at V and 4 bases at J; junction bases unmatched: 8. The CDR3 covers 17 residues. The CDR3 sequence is CASSLPGLAGRTGELFF. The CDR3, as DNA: TGTGCCAGCAGTTTGCCGGGACTAGCGGGGCGCACCGGGGAGCTGTTTTTT.